The 32 T cell receptor beta chains below come from one sample, sequenced in a study of Ad26.COV2.S vaccination and SARS-CoV-2 variants. The assay was immunoSEQ multiplex PCR, and TCRdb's table has in-frame clones only and misses some. The sample consists of more than 120,000 clones, roughly 89% of them appearing once. Sequences were derived from peripheral blood, sampled after recovery from COVID-19. The receptors originated from a human donor who had recovered from COVID-19.

The chain uses TRBV4-1 and TRBJ1-1; no reliable D call. Germline values: CDR1 MGHRA, CDR2 YSYEKL. V dropped 0 bases and J dropped 2 bases, with 13 bases sitting between them. CDR3 size: 16 residues. In DNA form, the CDR3 reads TGCGCCAGCAGCCAAGATATAGTATACAGAAACACTGAAGCTTTCTTT. Its protein product is CASSQDIVYRNTEAFF.

V and J are TRBV19 and TRBJ2-2; D gene ambiguous. The V and J ends lost 2 bases and 6 bases respectively, with 4 bases between them. Germline V CDR1 and CDR2: LNHDA, SQIVND (reference sequence). This CDR3 contains 12 residues. The CDR3 nucleotides are TGTGCCAGTAGTATATCGGCCGGGGAGCTGTTTTTT. Residues: CASSISAGELFF.

This rearrangement joins TRBV6-5 to TRBJ2-7; D is uncertain. The germline gives CDR1 MNHEY, CDR2 SVGAGI. The ends were cut back, 0 bases at V and 0 bases at J, with 12 bases in the middle. This CDR3 has 16 amino acids. The CDR3 DNA is TGTGCCAGCAGTTACTCCCTGGCAGAAAGCTCCTACGAGCAGTACTTC. Protein: CASSYSLAESSYEQYF.

This clone was detected only once. J is TRBJ1-2 and V is TRBV28; D may be TRBD1 (5 bases). V lost 4 bases and J 3 bases, leaving 9 bases between the germline ends. The CDR3 contains 13 residues. Per germline, CDR1 MDHEN and CDR2 SYDVKM. The DNA for the CDR3 is TGTGCCAGCAGTTCGCGACAGTACTATGGCTACACCTTC. It is translated as CASSSRQYYGYTF.

The gene calls are TRBV14 and TRBJ1-2; 7 nucleotides line up with TRBD1. There are 18 residues in the CDR3. The V gene's germline CDR1 is SGHDN and CDR2 FVKESK. V gave up 0 bases and J gave up 6 bases; unmatched junction bases: 16. The CDR3 spells CASSQDPSGTAYYHGYTF. Here the CDR3 DNA reads TGTGCCAGCAGCCAAGATCCTTCGGGGACAGCCTACTACCATGGCTACACCTTC.

The genes are TRBV27 and TRBJ1-1, with unresolved D. CDR1 and CDR2 from the germline V gene are MNHEY and SMNVEV (reference sequence). The CDR3 loop spans 13 amino acids. V lost 2 bases to trimming and J lost 0 bases, with 4 bases between them. CDR3 nucleotide sequence: TGTGCCAGCAGTTTAAAAATGAACACTGAAGCTTTCTTT. Residues: CASSLKMNTEAFF.

This clone occurred once. The genes are TRBV29-1 and TRBJ1-2; 12 bases map to TRBD1. Germline values: CDR1 SQVTM, CDR2 ANQGSEA. The CDR3 runs 13 residues. V lost 4 bases to trimming and J lost 6 bases; unmatched junction nucleotides: 3. The CDR3 coding sequence is TGCAGCGTTGCGGGACAGGGGGCAGATGGCTACACCTTC. Translating gives CSVAGQGADGYTF.

The rearrangement joins TRBV18 to TRBJ2-2; D is possibly TRBD1 or TRBD2 (5 bases each). Germline assignment: CDR1 KGHSH and CDR2 LQKENI. V lost 0 bases, J lost 0 bases, and 8 bases lay in between. CDR3 length equals 16 residues. CDR3 sequence reads: CASSPPGTANTGELFF. CDR3 DNA: TGTGCCAGCTCACCACCGGGGACGGCGAACACCGGGGAGCTGTTTTTT.

The chain carries TRBV30 and TRBJ2-2, with 7 bases aligning to TRBD1. V shed 0 bases, J shed 5 bases, and the junction held 12 bases outside the gene matches. The CDR3 contains 17 residues. Germline CDR1 and CDR2: GTSNPN and SVGIG (reference sequence). CDR3 coding DNA: TGTGCCTGGAGTGTTCCTCGACAGGGAATTGGTACCGGGGAGCTGTTTTTT. The encoded protein is CAWSVPRQGIGTGELFF.

J is TRBJ1-5 and V is TRBV18; D not resolved. The CDR3 loop spans 15 amino acids. Germline V lookup: CDR1 KGHSH, CDR2 LQKENI. V shed 3 bases and J shed 7 bases, with 16 bases lying between them. The CDR3 spells CASSPWTVFGQPQHF. DNA of the CDR3: TGTGCCAGCTCACCCTGGACGGTTTTCGGACAGCCCCAGCATTTT.

V is TRBV19 and J is TRBJ1-5, with 7 bases lining up with TRBD1. V shed 7 bases, J shed 4 bases, and the junction held 10 bases outside the gene matches. The CDR3 spans 15 residues. Germline loops: CDR1 LNHDA, CDR2 SQIVND (reference sequence). This CDR3 is CASMSRQGFNQPQHF. The CDR3 DNA sequence: TGTGCCAGTATGTCCCGACAGGGATTTAATCAGCCCCAGCATTTT.

The chain couples TRBV6-6 to TRBJ2-3; 11 bases line up with TRBD1. Germline CDR1 is MNHNY and CDR2 is SVGAGI (reference sequence). The J segment lost 6 bases and the V segment lost 0 bases, leaving 2 bases of the junction unmatched. The CDR3 covers 15 residues. CDR3 in amino acids: CASSYSDRGPDTQYF. The CDR3 bases are TGTGCCAGCAGTTACTCGGACAGGGGGCCGGATACGCAGTATTTT.

The V gene is TRBV7-2, the J gene TRBJ2-2; 11 nucleotides match TRBD1. Germline assignment: CDR1 SGHTA and CDR2 FQGNSA. The V segment lost 1 base and the J segment 7 bases; nucleotides outside the gene matches: 2. This CDR3 region has 15 residues. CDR3: CASSLEGQGVGELFF. The CDR3 nucleotides are TGTGCCAGCAGCTTAGAGGGACAGGGGGTCGGGGAGCTGTTTTTT.

The chain is built from TRBV2 and TRBJ2-5; 8 bases are shared with TRBD1. With V trimmed by 3 bases and J by 6 bases, 3 bases remained unmatched. Germline CDR1 SNHLY, CDR2 FYNNEI. The CDR3 sequence is 13 residues long. Here the CDR3 reads CASSEGRGQTQYF. DNA of the CDR3: TGTGCCAGCAGTGAGGGCAGGGGGCAGACCCAGTACTTC.

V and J are TRBV28 and TRBJ1-5, with 8 bases identical to TRBD1. CDR3 size: 16 residues. Trimming at V came to 3 bases and at J to 1 base, leaving 5 bases not matched to a gene. Looked up from germline, CDR1 is MDHEN and CDR2 is SYDVKM. The CDR3 loop reads CASSLTGVGSNQPQHF. The DNA of the CDR3 is TGTGCCAGCAGTTTGACAGGGGTTGGGAGCAATCAGCCCCAGCATTTT.

This rearrangement joins TRBV4-2 to TRBJ1-2, with D unresolved. Per the germline V gene, CDR1 is LGHNA and CDR2 is YNFKEQ. V was clipped by 2 bases and J by 4 bases, with 11 bases between them. The CDR3 has 14 amino acids. The CDR3 is CASSQSGGTYGYTF. The DNA of the CDR3 is TGTGCCAGCAGCCAAAGTGGAGGAACCTATGGCTACACCTTC.

J is TRBJ1-4 and V is TRBV30, with a possible D match to TRBD1 (6 bases). The CDR3 length is 16 residues. Germline-derived CDR1 and CDR2 are GTSNPN and SVGIG (reference sequence). V lost 1 base, J lost 3 bases, and 15 bases lay in between. CDR3 amino acids: CAWSAGVGQANEKLFF. The DNA of the CDR3 is TGTGCCTGGAGTGCAGGGGTCGGGCAGGCTAATGAAAAACTGTTTTTT.

The rearrangement uses TRBV6-5 and TRBJ2-7, with 10 bases matching TRBD2. This CDR3 is 16 amino acids long. Per germline, CDR1 MNHEY and CDR2 SVGAGI. With 2 bases clipped from V and 4 bases from J, the junction kept 8 bases outside the gene matches. The CDR3 spells CASSYDGSGGGYEQYF. The CDR3 DNA sequence: TGTGCCAGCAGTTACGACGGGAGCGGGGGGGGTTACGAGCAGTACTTC.

V usage is TRBV27 and J usage is TRBJ2-3; 8 nucleotides line up with TRBD2. This CDR3 is 14 amino acids long. With 1 base clipped from V and 6 bases from J, the junction kept 3 bases outside the gene matches. Germline values: CDR1 MNHEY, CDR2 SMNVEV (reference sequence). Here the CDR3 reads CASSLLASGDTQYF. The CDR3 DNA follows: TGTGCCAGCAGTTTATTAGCTAGCGGGGATACGCAGTATTTT.

The chain is built from TRBV19 and TRBJ2-7; 8 bases are a match to TRBD1. With 6 bases clipped from V and 1 base from J, the junction kept 11 bases outside the gene matches. Germline CDR1 reads LNHDA; CDR2 reads SQIVND (reference sequence). The CDR3 length is 16 residues. In DNA, the CDR3 is TGTGCCAGTAGCCCGACAGGGGCAGGGGATTCCTACGAGCAGTACTTC. Translation: CASSPTGAGDSYEQYF.

The DNA of the CDR3 is TGTGCCAGCAGTTTACGTTCACCGGGCCGCACTGAAGCTTTCTTT. It is translated as CASSLRSPGRTEAFF. The genes are TRBV28 and TRBJ1-1; D not certain. The CDR3 extends over 15 amino acids. CDR1 and CDR2 from the germline V gene are MDHEN and SYDVKM. V was shortened by 2 bases and J by 4 bases, with 14 bases between the two germline ends.

This sequence joins TRBV6-5 and TRBJ2-7; D might be TRBD2 (6 bases). This CDR3 is 16 amino acids long. Germline lookup yields CDR1 MNHEY and CDR2 SVGAGI. Between the trimmed V and J ends, which lost 2 bases and 4 bases, there was a span of 18 bases. Here the CDR3 reads CASSYRGQSGRYEQYF. CDR3 nucleotide sequence: TGTGCCAGCAGTTACCGTGGACAATCTGGGAGGTACGAGCAGTACTTC.

This chain joins TRBV7-8 and TRBJ2-2; TRBD2 matches at 12 bases. Trimming at V came to 3 bases and at J to 3 bases, leaving 8 bases not matched to a gene. Germline values: CDR1 SGHVS, CDR2 FQNEAQ. The CDR3 has 18 amino acids. In DNA form, the CDR3 reads TGTGCCAGCAGCTTTTTAGCTAGCGGGGGGGGCGACACCGGGGAGCTGTTTTTT. Amino acid sequence: CASSFLASGGGDTGELFF. Using reference TRBV7-8 and TRBJ2-2 for the parts outside the CDR3, the full variable domain is GAGVSQSPRYKVAKRGQDVALRCDPISGHVSLFWYQQALGQGPEFLTYFQNEAQLDKSGLPSDRFFAERPEGSVSTLKIQRTQQEDSAVYLCASSFLASGGGDTGELFFGEGSRLTVL.

The chain uses TRBV7-2 and TRBJ2-3; no definite D call. The germline V gene has CDR1 SGHTA and CDR2 FQGNSA. Deletions cut 5 bases from V and 4 bases from J, with 19 bases between. The CDR3 length is 16 residues. The CDR3 here is CASSISWALTADTQYF. The CDR3 DNA reads as TGTGCCAGCAGCATATCCTGGGCTTTGACGGCAGATACGCAGTATTTT.

The chain carries TRBV6-5 and TRBJ1-3, with D tentatively TRBD1 (5 bases). Between the trimmed V and J ends, which lost 7 bases and 2 bases, there was a span of 12 bases. Germline V gene lookup returns CDR1 MNHEY and CDR2 SVGAGI. The length of the CDR3 is 14 residues. The CDR3 DNA follows: TGTGCCAGCAACAAAGACAGCGCTGGAAACACCATATATTTT. Residues: CASNKDSAGNTIYF.

This clone showed up just once. The chain recombines TRBV9 with TRBJ1-4; D is perhaps TRBD1 (6 bases). Germline V gives CDR1 SGDLS, CDR2 YYNGEE. V lost 4 bases and J 7 bases, leaving 11 bases between the germline ends. The CDR3 length is 13 residues. Here the CDR3 reads CASSSRTAEKLFF. As DNA, the CDR3 is TGTGCCAGCAGCTCCCGGACAGCTGAAAAACTGTTTTTT.

This clone was counted a single time. The V and J genes are TRBV6-2 or TRBV6-3 and TRBJ2-5, with D unresolved. The CDR3 contains 15 residues. CDR1 is MNHEY, CDR2 SVGEGT, per germline. V was trimmed by 0 bases and J by 2 bases, leaving 10 bases between them. The CDR3 DNA reads as TGTGCCAGCAGTTACTCGACCCAGAAACAAGAGACCCAGTACTTC. Protein product: CASSYSTQKQETQYF.

The chain is built from TRBV20-1 and TRBJ1-4; no definite D call. Germline-derived CDR1 and CDR2 are DFQATT and SNEGSKA (reference sequence). CDR3 length: 11 residues. V was cut by 6 bases and J by 8 bases, with 10 bases left in between. Written as DNA, the CDR3 is TGCAGTGCGGAGGTGGGGGAAAAACTGTTTTTT. Translating it yields CSAEVGEKLFF.

The rearrangement joins TRBV6-5 to TRBJ1-2, with D possibly matching TRBD1 (5 bases). Trimming cost V 7 bases and J 1 base, with 10 bases left between them. The CDR3 contains 13 residues. Germline lookup yields CDR1 MNHEY and CDR2 SVGAGI. The CDR3 loop is CASTPTVNYGYTF. In DNA, the CDR3 is TGTGCCAGCACCCCGACAGTTAACTATGGCTACACCTTC.

This chain joins TRBV2 and TRBJ2-2; D unclear. Germline CDR1 reads SNHLY; CDR2 reads FYNNEI. V dropped 8 bases and J dropped 3 bases, with 7 bases sitting between them. The CDR3 contains 12 residues. CDR3 sequence: CASRPYTGELFF. The DNA for the CDR3 is TGTGCCAGCCGGCCGTACACCGGGGAGCTGTTTTTT.

The V and J genes are TRBV9 and TRBJ1-2, with 8 bases lining up with TRBD1. V trimming: 2 bases; J trimming: 2 bases; junction bases outside the gene matches: 11. The CDR3 has 17 residues. Germline CDR1 and CDR2: SGDLS and YYNGEE. CDR3 sequence: CASSVNTDRGLNYGYTF. The CDR3 DNA reads as TGTGCCAGCAGCGTCAATACCGACAGGGGACTGAACTATGGCTACACCTTC.

This chain uses TRBV15 with TRBJ2-1; D remains unclear. V shed 5 bases and J shed 0 bases, with 8 bases lying between them. The CDR3 consists of 14 residues. Germline CDR1 reads LNHNV; CDR2 reads YYDKDF (reference sequence). The CDR3 DNA is TGTGCCACCAGCGCGAGGTCCTCCTACAATGAGCAGTTCTTC. Residues: CATSARSSYNEQFF. Full variable domain (remainder filled in from reference TRBV15 and TRBJ2-1): DAMVIQNPRYQVTQFGKPVTLSCSQTLNHNVMYWYQQKSSQAPKLLFHYYDKDFNNEADTPDNFQSRRPNTSFCFLDIRSPGLGDTAMYLCATSARSSYNEQFFGPGTRLTVL.